The 5 T cell receptor beta chains below were found in one sample sequenced in a study of cytomegalovirus exposure and HLA in healthy donors. It was with 60 Vbeta and 13 Jbeta primers that the PCR ran. The table came from immunoSEQ multiplex PCR; TCRdb's copy has only in-frame clones and leaves some out. Of about 160,000 clones listed, around three quarters were seen once; the top ten hold roughly 3%. Sequenced sample: PBMCs. Receptors originate from a woman aged 35 to 49 in good health and CMV-seronegative.

The chain couples TRBV6-6 to TRBJ1-2; 9 bases map to TRBD1. The CDR3 sequence is 14 residues long. V was clipped by 1 base and J by 8 bases; unmatched bases: 5. Germline V CDR1 and CDR2: MNHNY, SVGAGI (reference sequence). The CDR3 DNA is TGTGCCAGCAGTTACTTACAGGGGGCAGAGGGCTACACCTTC. This translates into CASSYLQGAEGYTF.

The V gene is TRBV6-5, the J gene TRBJ1-6, with D maybe TRBD1 (6 bases). Germline assignment: CDR1 MNHEY and CDR2 SVGAGI. V lost 4 bases and J lost 7, with 14 bases in between. The CDR3 spans 15 residues. This CDR3 reads CASSSLFTGNSPLHF. CDR3 DNA: TGTGCCAGCAGTTCCCTCTTCACAGGGAATTCACCCCTCCACTTT.

This clone was recorded a few times. The V and J genes are TRBV18 and TRBJ1-1; TRBD1 matches 8 bases. The CDR3 spans 13 residues. The V gene end was trimmed by 3 bases and the J gene end by 6 bases; junction bases not matched to a gene: 3. CDR1 is KGHSH, CDR2 LQKENI, per germline. CDR3 loop: CASSPGQGPEAFF. The CDR3 nucleotides are TGTGCCAGCTCACCTGGACAGGGCCCTGAAGCTTTCTTT.

V usage is TRBV4-2 and J usage is TRBJ2-3; 14 bases are a match to TRBD2. The germline V gene encodes CDR1 LGHNA and CDR2 YNFKEQ. V shed 4 bases, J shed 2 bases, and the junction held 8 bases outside the gene matches. This CDR3 is built from 18 residues. The CDR3 here is CASSPLRTSGGHTDTQYF. The CDR3 region has the DNA TGTGCCAGCAGCCCTCTCCGGACTAGCGGGGGGCACACAGATACGCAGTATTTT.

The chain joins TRBV7-9 to TRBJ1-2; TRBD1 matches at 8 bases. The CDR3 totals 14 residues. After removal of 5 bases from V and 4 bases from J, the junction contained 6 bases not matched to a gene. Germline V gives CDR1 SEHNR, CDR2 FQNEAQ (reference sequence). The CDR3: CASSPPDRAYGYTF. CDR3 coding DNA: TGTGCCAGCAGCCCTCCGGACAGGGCCTATGGCTACACCTTC.